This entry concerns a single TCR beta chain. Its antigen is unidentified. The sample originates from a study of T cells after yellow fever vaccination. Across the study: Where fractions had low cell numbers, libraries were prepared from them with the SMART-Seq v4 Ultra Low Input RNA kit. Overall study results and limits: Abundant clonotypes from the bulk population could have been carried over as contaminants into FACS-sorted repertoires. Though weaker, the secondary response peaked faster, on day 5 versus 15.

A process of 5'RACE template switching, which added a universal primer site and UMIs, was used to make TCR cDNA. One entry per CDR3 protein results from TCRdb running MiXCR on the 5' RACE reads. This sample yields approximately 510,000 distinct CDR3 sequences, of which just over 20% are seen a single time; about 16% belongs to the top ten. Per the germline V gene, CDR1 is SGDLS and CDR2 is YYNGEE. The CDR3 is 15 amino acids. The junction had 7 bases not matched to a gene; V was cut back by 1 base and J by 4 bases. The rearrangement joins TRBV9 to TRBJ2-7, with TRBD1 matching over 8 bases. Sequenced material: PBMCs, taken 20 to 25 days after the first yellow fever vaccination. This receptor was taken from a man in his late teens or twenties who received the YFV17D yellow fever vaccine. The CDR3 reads CASSVMAGGPYEQYF. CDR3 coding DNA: TGTGCCAGCAGCGTAATGGCAGGGGGCCCTTACGAGCAGTACTTC.